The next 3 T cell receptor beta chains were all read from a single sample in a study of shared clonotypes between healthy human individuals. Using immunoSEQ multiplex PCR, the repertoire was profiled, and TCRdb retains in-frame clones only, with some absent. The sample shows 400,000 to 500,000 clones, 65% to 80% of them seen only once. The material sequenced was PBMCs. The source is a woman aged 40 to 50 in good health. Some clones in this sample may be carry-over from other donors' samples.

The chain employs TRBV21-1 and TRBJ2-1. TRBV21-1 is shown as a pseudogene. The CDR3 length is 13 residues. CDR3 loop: CASLHHSDNEQFF. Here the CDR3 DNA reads TGTGCCAGCCTACACCATTCCGACAATGAGCAGTTCTTC.

The CDR3 nucleotides are TGCGCCAGCAGCTTGTTCAGCTACGAGCAGTACTTC. This encodes CASSLFSYEQYF. The V gene is TRBV5-1, the J gene TRBJ2-7; no definite D call. CDR3 length: 12 residues. The V end was cut by 1 base, the J end by 3 bases, with 5 bases between. Per germline, CDR1 SGHRS and CDR2 YFSETQ.

As DNA, the CDR3 is TGTGCCAGCAGCACCCCTGGGGGGACAGGATCAGATACGCAGTATTTT. This codes for CASSTPGGTGSDTQYF. V and J are TRBV7-3 and TRBJ2-3, with 8 nucleotides matching TRBD1. Unmatched junction bases numbered 11, after V lost 5 bases and J lost 4 bases. The CDR3 has 16 amino acids. CDR1 is SGHTA, CDR2 FQGTGA, per germline.